This T cell receptor beta chain was retrieved from a study of OX40 agonist ivuxolimab in advanced cancers. Study-level information: Males comprised roughly four fifths of the group, whose mean age was roughly 64 years (range about 23 to 80).

Profiling relied on immunoSEQ multiplex PCR, and the TCRdb table lists in-frame clones only, not all of them. Counted here are approximately 62,000 clones, around 90% occurring once; the ten biggest clones make up about 5%. The CDR3 sequence is 21 residues long. Germline V CDR1 and CDR2: MGHRA, YSYEKL. The ends lost 0 bases at V and 5 bases at J; junction bases unmatched: 21. The chain is built from TRBV4-1 and TRBJ2-5; 10 bases fit TRBD2. Source: CD4+ or CD8+ T cells sorted from blood, taken in a trial of the OX40 agonist ivuxolimab. This TCR was sampled from an adult with an advanced solid tumor such as melanoma, head and neck, liver or kidney cancer. The CDR3 nucleotides are TGCGCCAGCAGCCAAGATCTTGGGGCTAGCGGGAGTTTTTCAGCCCGTGAGACCCAGTACTTC. Amino acids: CASSQDLGASGSFSARETQYF.